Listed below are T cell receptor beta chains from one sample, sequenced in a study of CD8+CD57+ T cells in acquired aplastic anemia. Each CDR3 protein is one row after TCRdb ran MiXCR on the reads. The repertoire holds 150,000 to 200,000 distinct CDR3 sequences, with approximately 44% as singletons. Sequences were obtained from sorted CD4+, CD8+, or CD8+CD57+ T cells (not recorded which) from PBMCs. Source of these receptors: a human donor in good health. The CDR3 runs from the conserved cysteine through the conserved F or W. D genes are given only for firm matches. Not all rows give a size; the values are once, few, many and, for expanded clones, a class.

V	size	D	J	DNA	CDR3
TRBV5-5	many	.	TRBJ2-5	TGTGCCAGCAGCTTCCTAGCGAAAGAGACCCAGTACTTC	CASSFLAKETQYF
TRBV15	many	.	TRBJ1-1	TGTGCCACCAGCAGAGTAGGCGGAGGCGGTGAAGCTTTCTTT	CATSRVGGGGEAFF
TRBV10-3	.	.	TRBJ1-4	TGTGCCATCAGTGAGTCGCTAGCGGGAGAAAAACTGTTTTTT	CAISESLAGEKLFF
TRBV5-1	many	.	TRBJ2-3	TGCGCCAGCAGCTTAACATGGCTGGCAGATACGCAGTATTTT	CASSLTWLADTQYF
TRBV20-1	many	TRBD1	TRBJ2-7	TGCAGTGCTAGAGATTCCGGGACAGGGATCTACGAGCAGTACTTC	CSARDSGTGIYEQYF
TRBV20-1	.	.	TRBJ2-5	TGCAGTGCTAAAAGTAGCGGTCTTGTCCAAGAGACCCAGTACTTC	CSAKSSGLVQETQYF
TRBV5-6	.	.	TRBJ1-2	TGTGCCAGCAGCTTGGAAGGCAGAGACTATGGCTACACCTTC	CASSLEGRDYGYTF
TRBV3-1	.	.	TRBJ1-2	TGTGCCAGCAGCCATGTAGGATCTTACTCGGGCTACACCTTC	CASSHVGSYSGYTF
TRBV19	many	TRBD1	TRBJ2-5	TGTGCCAGCAGGGGACAGAAAGAGACCCAGTACTTC	CASRGQKETQYF
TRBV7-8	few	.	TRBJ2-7	TGTGCCAGCAGCTTCCCGGACCACCCCAGAGGGGAGCAGTACTTC	CASSFPDHPRGEQYF
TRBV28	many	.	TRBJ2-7	TGTGCCAGCAGCCCGATACGGAGGGCCTACGAGCAGTACTTC	CASSPIRRAYEQYF
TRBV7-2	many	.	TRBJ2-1	TGTGCCAGCAGCTTAGCGTTTAGCGGAACCTACAATGAGCAGTTCTTC	CASSLAFSGTYNEQFF
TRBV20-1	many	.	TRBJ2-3	TGCAGTGCTAGAGATAAGAGGCAGACAGACCCCACAGATACGCAGTATTTT	CSARDKRQTDPTDTQYF
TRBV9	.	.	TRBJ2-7	TGTGCCAGCAGTCTAGGACACACAACATACGAGCAGTACTTC	CASSLGHTTYEQYF
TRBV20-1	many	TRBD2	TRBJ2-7	TGCAGTGCTAGAGCCGAACTAGCGGGGGTCTACGAGCAGTACTTC	CSARAELAGVYEQYF
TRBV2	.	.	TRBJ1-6	TGTGCCAGCAGCTTGGGCAGGGAGAATTCACCCCTCCACTTT	CASSLGRENSPLHF
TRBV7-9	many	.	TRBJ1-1	TGTGCCAGCAGGACGGACAGATCTAACACTGAAGCTTTCTTT	CASRTDRSNTEAFF
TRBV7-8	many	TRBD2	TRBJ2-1	TGTGCCAGCAGCAAACCTACTAGCGCATCCTACAATGAGCAGTTCTTC	CASSKPTSASYNEQFF
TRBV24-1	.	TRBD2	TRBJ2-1	TGTGCCACCAGTGGCCAACTAGCGGGATCTTCTGAGCAGTTCTTC	CATSGQLAGSSEQFF
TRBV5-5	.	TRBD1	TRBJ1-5	TGTGCCAGCAGCCCACAGGGGTATAGCAATCAGCCCCAGCATTTT	CASSPQGYSNQPQHF
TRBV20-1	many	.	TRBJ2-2	TGCAGTGCTAGGGAGAACACCGGGGAGCTGTTTTTT	CSARENTGELFF
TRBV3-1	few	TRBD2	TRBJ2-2	TGTGCCAGCAGCCCCCCTCCGGGAGGGCCTGGAACCGGGGAGCTGTTTTTT	CASSPPPGGPGTGELFF
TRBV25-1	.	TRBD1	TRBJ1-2	TGTGCCAGCAGTGAACTTCACAGGGGAAACTATGGCTACACCTTC	CASSELHRGNYGYTF
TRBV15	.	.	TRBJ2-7	TGTGCCACCAGCAGACTCCTGACTAGATCCGACTACGAGCAGTACTTC	CATSRLLTRSDYEQYF
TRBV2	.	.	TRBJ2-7	TGTGCCAGCAGTGAAAAGGGGTATAACGAGCAGTACTTC	CASSEKGYNEQYF
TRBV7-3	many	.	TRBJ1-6	TGTGCCAGCAGCTTACCTGGCTCACCCCTCCACTTT	CASSLPGSPLHF
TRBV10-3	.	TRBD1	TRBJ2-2	TGTGCCATCAGCCGCGGACAGGGAAACACCGGGGAGCTGTTTTTT	CAISRGQGNTGELFF
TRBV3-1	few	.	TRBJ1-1	TGTGCCAGCAGCCAGCGAAGCCCAGGGGTGGCTTTCTTT	CASSQRSPGVAFF
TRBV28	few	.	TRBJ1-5	TGTGCCAGCAGTTTCAGGGGTACGAGCAATCAGCCCCAGCATTTT	CASSFRGTSNQPQHF
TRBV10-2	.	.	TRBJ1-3	TGCGCCAGCAGTGCCCCATCGCTCGATGGAAACACCATATATTTT	CASSAPSLDGNTIYF
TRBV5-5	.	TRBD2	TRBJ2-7	TGTGCCAGCAGCATGACTAGCGCCAAGCTATCCGGGGGGCAGTACTTC	CASSMTSAKLSGGQYF
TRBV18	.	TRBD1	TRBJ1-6	TGTGCCAGCTCACCAGGGACAGGGGATAATTCACCCCTCCACTTT	CASSPGTGDNSPLHF
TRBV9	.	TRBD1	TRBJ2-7	TGTGCCAGCAGCGCCAGGGGGTTGTCCTACGAGCAGTACTTC	CASSARGLSYEQYF
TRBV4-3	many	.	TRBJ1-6	TGCGCCAGCAGCCATCGGGGGACGAATTCACCCCTCCACTTT	CASSHRGTNSPLHF